The rows below give T cell receptor beta chains drawn from one sample of a study of shared clonotypes between healthy human individuals. Using immunoSEQ multiplex PCR, the repertoire was profiled, and TCRdb retains in-frame clones only, with some absent. The data show some 2 million clones, roughly 94% seen once. Sequenced input: naive CD8+ T cells sorted from blood. The receptors derive from a man aged 18 to 30 in good health. CDR3s include the opening cysteine and the closing phenylalanine or tryptophan. The D gene is left open where the match is weak.

j_gene,d_gene,v_gene,CDR3aa
TRBJ2-7,-,TRBV7-9,CASSLVFAEEQYF
TRBJ1-5,-,TRBV30,CAWSPPGRDVNQPQHF
TRBJ1-5,-,TRBV5-3,CARSLERGAICNQPQHF
TRBJ2-1,-,TRBV5-1,CASSLDLSSYNEQFF
TRBJ1-6,-,TRBV5-6,CASSLSGSPLHF
TRBJ2-2,TRBD2,TRBV4-1,CASRLTGGNTGELFF
TRBJ1-1,-,TRBV19,CASSVHMNTEAFF
TRBJ1-2,-,TRBV4-2,CASSQGGTPYGYTF
TRBJ2-1,TRBD1,TRBV11-1,CASSYNDRGTYNEQFF
TRBJ2-7,TRBD1,TRBV5-4,CASSPGTVYEQYF
TRBJ1-6,-,TRBV6-1,CASSELEPGWNSPLHF
TRBJ1-2,-,TRBV7-2,CASSQTGSDGYTF
TRBJ2-3,-,TRBV7-9,CASSSPEAISTDTQYF
TRBJ2-7,-,TRBV28,CATGLGHIDYEQYF
TRBJ1-1,-,TRBV7-9,CASSSNLVVLMNTEAFF
TRBJ2-2,-,TRBV7-2,CASSSGSLNTGELFF
TRBJ2-1,TRBD2,TRBV25-1,CASSEAPLATDEQFF
TRBJ2-1,TRBD2,TRBV6-5,CASSFPGTSNEQFF
TRBJ2-7,-,TRBV29-1,CSAEGQGYPYEQYF
TRBJ2-5,-,TRBV4-3,CASSQDSSGLETQYF